Shown below are 5 T cell receptor beta chains from a single sample sequenced in a study of siplizumab effects on memory and regulatory T cells. The data were produced by immunoSEQ multiplex PCR, yet TCRdb's version contains in-frame clones alone and is incomplete. The table has about 60,000 clones, roughly 83% seen once. The sequencing input was memory CD4+ T cells sorted from blood. These receptors originate from a human donor in good health.

The chain recombines TRBV18 with TRBJ1-2; 9 nucleotides agree with TRBD1. Unmatched junction bases numbered 6, after V lost 3 bases and J lost 4 bases. Germline CDR1 KGHSH, CDR2 LQKENI. The CDR3 has 15 residues. The CDR3 DNA follows: TGTGCCAGCTCACCCGGACAGGGGCTTTTCTATGGCTACACCTTC. Its translation is CASSPGQGLFYGYTF. Using reference TRBV18 and TRBJ1-2 for the parts outside the CDR3, the full variable domain is NAGVMQNPRHLVRRRGQEARLRCSPMKGHSHVYWYRQLPEEGLKFMVYLQKENIIDESGMPKERFSAEFPKEGPSILRIQQVVRGDSAAYFCASSPGQGLFYGYTFGSGTRLTVV.

This clone was seen a few times. The rearrangement uses TRBV19 and TRBJ2-4; TRBD1 is a possible D gene (5 bases). This CDR3 is 15 amino acids long. Germline lookup yields CDR1 LNHDA and CDR2 SQIVND (reference sequence). Trimming pared 5 bases from V and 2 bases from J, leaving 13 bases between. DNA of the CDR3: TGTGCCAGTAGTCTCCAGGGCTGGACCAAAAACATTCAGTACTTC. Encoded protein: CASSLQGWTKNIQYF.

With respect to this clone: Compared with germline, one end of the junction differs, possibly owing to a read error. This chain connects TRBV7-7 to TRBJ2-5; 9 positions match TRBD2. The germline CDR1 and CDR2 sequences are SSHAT and FNYEAQ (reference sequence). The CDR3 is made up of 17 amino acids. The CDR3 here is CASSLEVRGRAGETQYF. DNA for the CDR3: TGTGCTAGCAGCTTAGAGGTTCGCGGGAGGGCGGGAGAGACCCAGTACTTC.

This chain links TRBV2 with TRBJ2-5; 11 bases are a match to TRBD2. The CDR3 sequence is 15 residues long. The germline V gene has CDR1 SNHLY and CDR2 FYNNEI. The V gene end was trimmed by 6 bases and the J gene end by 2 bases; junction bases not matched to a gene: 5. CDR3 in DNA: TGTGCCAGCAGACCAAGACTAGCGGGGCAAGAGACCCAGTACTTC. This translates into CASRPRLAGQETQYF. Using reference TRBV2 and TRBJ2-5 for the parts outside the CDR3, the full variable domain is EPEVTQTPSHQVTQMGQEVILRCVPISNHLYFYWYRQILGQKVEFLVSFYNNEISEKSEIFDDQFSVERPDGSNFTLKIRSTKLEDSAMYFCASRPRLAGQETQYFGPGTRLLVL.

In DNA form, the CDR3 reads TGTGCCAGCTCATTGCAGGGGGCTGATGGCTACACCTTC. Its translation is CASSLQGADGYTF. The genes are TRBV18 and TRBJ1-2; 8 bases match TRBD1. The CDR3 sequence is 13 residues long. Germline trimming cut 5 bases from V and 6 bases from J; bases unmatched to any gene: 5. CDR1 and CDR2 (germline): KGHSH, LQKENI.